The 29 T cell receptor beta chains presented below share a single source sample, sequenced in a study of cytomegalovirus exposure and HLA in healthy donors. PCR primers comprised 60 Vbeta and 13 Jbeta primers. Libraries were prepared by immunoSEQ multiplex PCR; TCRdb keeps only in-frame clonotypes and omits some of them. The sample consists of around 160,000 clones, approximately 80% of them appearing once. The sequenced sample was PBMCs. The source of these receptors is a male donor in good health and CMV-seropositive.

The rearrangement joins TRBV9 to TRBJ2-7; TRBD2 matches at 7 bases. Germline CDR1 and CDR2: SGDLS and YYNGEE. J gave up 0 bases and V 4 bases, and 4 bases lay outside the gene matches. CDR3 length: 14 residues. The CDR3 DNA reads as TGTGCCAGCAGCCCATCGGGAGGCTCCTACGAGCAGTACTTC. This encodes CASSPSGGSYEQYF. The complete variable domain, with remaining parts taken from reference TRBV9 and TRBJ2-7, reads DSGVTQTPKHLITATGQRVTLRCSPRSGDLSVYWYQQSLDQGLQFLIQYYNGEERAKGNILERFSAQQFPDLHSELNLSSLELGDSALYFCASSPSGGSYEQYFGPGTRLTVT.

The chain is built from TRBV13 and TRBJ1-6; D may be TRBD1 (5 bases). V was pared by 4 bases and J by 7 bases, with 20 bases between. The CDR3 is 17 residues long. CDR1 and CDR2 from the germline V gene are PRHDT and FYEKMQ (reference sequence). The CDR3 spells CASSWKNRGRQNSPLHF. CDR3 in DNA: TGTGCCAGCAGCTGGAAGAACCGGGGGAGGCAGAATTCACCCCTCCACTTT.

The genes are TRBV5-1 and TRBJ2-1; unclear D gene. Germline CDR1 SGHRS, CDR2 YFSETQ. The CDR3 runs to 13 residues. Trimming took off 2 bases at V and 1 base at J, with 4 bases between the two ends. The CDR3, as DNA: TGCGCCAGCAGCTTAGAGTCCTACAATGAGCAGTTCTTC. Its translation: CASSLESYNEQFF.

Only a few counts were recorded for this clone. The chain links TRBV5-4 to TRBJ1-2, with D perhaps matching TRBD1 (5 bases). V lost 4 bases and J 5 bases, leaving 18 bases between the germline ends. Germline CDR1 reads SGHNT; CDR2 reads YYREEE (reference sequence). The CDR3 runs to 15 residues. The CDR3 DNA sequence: TGTGCCAGCAGCCCGGAAGCAGGGTCCCTTTATGGCTACACCTTC. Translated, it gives CASSPEAGSLYGYTF.

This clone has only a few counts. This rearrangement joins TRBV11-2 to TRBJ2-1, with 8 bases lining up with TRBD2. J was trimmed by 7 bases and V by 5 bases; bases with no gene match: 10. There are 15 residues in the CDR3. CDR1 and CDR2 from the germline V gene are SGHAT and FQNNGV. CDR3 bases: TGTGCCAGCAGCCTGGACGGGAGGGCCGAAAATGAGCAGTTCTTC. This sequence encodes CASSLDGRAENEQFF.

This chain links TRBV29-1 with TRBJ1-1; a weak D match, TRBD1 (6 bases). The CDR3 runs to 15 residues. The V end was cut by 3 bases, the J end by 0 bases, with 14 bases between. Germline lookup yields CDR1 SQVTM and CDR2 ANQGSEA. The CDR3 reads CSVERGGQVNTEAFF. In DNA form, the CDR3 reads TGCAGCGTTGAGAGGGGGGGGCAGGTGAACACTGAAGCTTTCTTT. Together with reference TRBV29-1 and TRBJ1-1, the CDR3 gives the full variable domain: SAVISQKPSRDICQRGTSLTIQCQVDSQVTMMFWYRQQPGQSLTLIATANQGSEATYESGFVIDKFPISRPNLTFSTLTVSNMSPEDSSIYLCSVERGGQVNTEAFFGQGTRLTVV.

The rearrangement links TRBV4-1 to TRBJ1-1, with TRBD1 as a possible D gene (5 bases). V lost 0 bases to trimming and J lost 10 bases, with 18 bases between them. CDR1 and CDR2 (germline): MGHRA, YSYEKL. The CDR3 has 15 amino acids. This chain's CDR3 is CASSQEMGQPTAAFF. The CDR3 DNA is TGCGCCAGCAGCCAAGAGATGGGGCAGCCAACCGCAGCTTTCTTT.

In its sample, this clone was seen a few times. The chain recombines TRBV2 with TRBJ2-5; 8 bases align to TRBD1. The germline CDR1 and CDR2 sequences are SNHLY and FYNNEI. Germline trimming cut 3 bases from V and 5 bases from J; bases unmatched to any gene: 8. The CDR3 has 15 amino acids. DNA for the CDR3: TGTGCCAGCAGTGAGAGGACAGGGATGAGGGAGACCCAGTACTTC. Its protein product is CASSERTGMRETQYF.

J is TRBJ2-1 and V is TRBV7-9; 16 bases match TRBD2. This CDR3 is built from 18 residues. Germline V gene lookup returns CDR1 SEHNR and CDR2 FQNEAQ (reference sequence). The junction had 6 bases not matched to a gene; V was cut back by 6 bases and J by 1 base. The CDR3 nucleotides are TGTGCCAGCAGGGGACTAGCGGGAGGGATGGGTTCCTACAATGAGCAGTTCTTC. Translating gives CASRGLAGGMGSYNEQFF.

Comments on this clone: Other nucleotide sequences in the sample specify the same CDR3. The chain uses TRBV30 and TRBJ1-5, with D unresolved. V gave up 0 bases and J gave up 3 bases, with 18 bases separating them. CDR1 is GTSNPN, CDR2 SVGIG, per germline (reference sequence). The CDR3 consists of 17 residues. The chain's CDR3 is CAWSVRGLWGFNQPQHF. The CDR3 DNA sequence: TGTGCCTGGAGTGTGCGGGGTTTGTGGGGATTCAATCAGCCCCAGCATTTT.

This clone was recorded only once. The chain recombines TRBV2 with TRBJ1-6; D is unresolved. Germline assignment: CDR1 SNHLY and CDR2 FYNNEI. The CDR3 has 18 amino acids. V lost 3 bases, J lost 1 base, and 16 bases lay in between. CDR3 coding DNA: TGTGCCAGCAGTGAGTACTGGGCCGGTGGGTCCTATAATTCACCCCTCCACTTT. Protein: CASSEYWAGGSYNSPLHF.

The CDR3 sequence: CASSYSDRLYGYTF. CDR3 sequence (DNA): TGTGCCAGCAGTTACTCAGACAGGCTCTATGGCTACACCTTC. The rearrangement uses TRBV6-6 and TRBJ1-2, with D tentatively TRBD1 (6 bases). The CDR3 has 14 residues. The germline V and J ends were trimmed by 0 bases and 4 bases, with 9 bases remaining between them. In germline, CDR1 is MNHNY, CDR2 SVGAGI (reference sequence).

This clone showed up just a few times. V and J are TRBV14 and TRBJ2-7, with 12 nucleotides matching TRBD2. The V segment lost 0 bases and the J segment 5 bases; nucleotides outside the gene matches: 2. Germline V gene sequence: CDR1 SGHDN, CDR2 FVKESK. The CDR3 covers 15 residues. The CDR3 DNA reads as TGTGCCAGCAGCCAAGAACTAGCGGGAGGTCACGAGCAGTACTTC. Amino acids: CASSQELAGGHEQYF.

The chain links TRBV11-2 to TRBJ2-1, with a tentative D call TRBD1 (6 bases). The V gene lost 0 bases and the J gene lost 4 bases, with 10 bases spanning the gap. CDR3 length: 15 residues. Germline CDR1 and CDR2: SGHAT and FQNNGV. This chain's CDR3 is CASSLDLTGYNEQFF. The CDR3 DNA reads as TGTGCCAGCAGCTTAGATCTGACAGGTTACAATGAGCAGTTCTTC.

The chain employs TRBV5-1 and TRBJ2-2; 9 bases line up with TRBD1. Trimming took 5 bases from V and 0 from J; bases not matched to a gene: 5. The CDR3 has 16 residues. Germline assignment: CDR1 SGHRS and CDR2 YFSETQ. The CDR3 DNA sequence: TGCGCCAGCAGTTCTAGACAGGGGGCGAACACCGGGGAGCTGTTTTTT. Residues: CASSSRQGANTGELFF.

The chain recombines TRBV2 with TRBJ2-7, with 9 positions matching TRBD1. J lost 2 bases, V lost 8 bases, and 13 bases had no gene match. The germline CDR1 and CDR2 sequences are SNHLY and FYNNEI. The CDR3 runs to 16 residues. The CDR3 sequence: CASSYPQGATPYEQYF. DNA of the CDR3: TGTGCCAGCTCATATCCACAGGGGGCAACACCCTACGAGCAGTACTTC.

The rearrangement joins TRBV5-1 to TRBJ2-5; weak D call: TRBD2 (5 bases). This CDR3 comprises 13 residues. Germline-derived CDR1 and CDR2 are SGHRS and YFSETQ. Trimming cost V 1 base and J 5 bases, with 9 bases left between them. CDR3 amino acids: CASSLNGMETQYF. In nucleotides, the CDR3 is TGCGCCAGCAGCTTGAACGGGATGGAGACCCAGTACTTC.

The CDR3, as DNA: TGTGCCAGCAGCCCCGGACAGAGCACTGAAGCTTTCTTT. It yields the protein CASSPGQSTEAFF. V usage is TRBV14 and J usage is TRBJ1-1, with D perhaps TRBD1 (6 bases). Trimming took off 4 bases at V and 4 bases at J, with 10 bases between the two ends. CDR1 SGHDN and CDR2 FVKESK come from the germline V gene. CDR3 length: 13 amino acids.

The CDR3 is CAWAREKLFF. The CDR3 DNA is TGTGCCTGGGCGCGGGAAAAACTGTTTTTT. The genes are TRBV30 and TRBJ1-4; no clear D. Trimming shortened V by 5 bases and J by 8 bases, and 6 bases separated the two germline ends. Germline V lookup: CDR1 GTSNPN, CDR2 SVGIG (reference sequence). The CDR3 spans 10 residues. The full variable domain, in which reference TRBV30 and TRBJ1-4 provide the parts outside the CDR3, is SQTIHQWPATLVQPVGSPLSLECTVEGTSNPNLYWYRQAAGRGLQLLFYSVGIGQISSEVPQNLSASRPQDRQFILSSKKLLLSDSGFYLCAWAREKLFFGSGTQLSVL.

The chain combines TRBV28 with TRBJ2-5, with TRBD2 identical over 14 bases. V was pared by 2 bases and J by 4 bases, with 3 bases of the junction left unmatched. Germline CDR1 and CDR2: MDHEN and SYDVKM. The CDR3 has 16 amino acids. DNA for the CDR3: TGTGCCAGCAGTTTACGGACTAGCGGGAGGAGAGAGACCCAGTACTTC. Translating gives CASSLRTSGRRETQYF.

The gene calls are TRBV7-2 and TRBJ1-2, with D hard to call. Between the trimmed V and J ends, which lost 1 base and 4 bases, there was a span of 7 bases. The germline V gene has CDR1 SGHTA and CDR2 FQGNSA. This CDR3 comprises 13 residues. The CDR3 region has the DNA TGTGCCAGCAGCTTAGGACCGGGCTATGGCTACACCTTC. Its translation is CASSLGPGYGYTF.

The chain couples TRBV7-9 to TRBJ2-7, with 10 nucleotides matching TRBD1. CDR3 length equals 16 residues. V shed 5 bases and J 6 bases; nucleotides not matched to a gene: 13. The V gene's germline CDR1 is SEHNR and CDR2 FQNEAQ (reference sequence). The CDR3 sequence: CASSAKWGTGVGEQYF. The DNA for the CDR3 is TGTGCCAGCAGCGCGAAATGGGGGACAGGGGTAGGCGAGCAGTACTTC.

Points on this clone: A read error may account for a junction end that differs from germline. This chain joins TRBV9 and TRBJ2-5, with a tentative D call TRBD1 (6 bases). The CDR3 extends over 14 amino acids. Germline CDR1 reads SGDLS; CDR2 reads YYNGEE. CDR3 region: CASTVSGTQETQYF. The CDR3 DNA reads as TGTGCCAGCACCGTATCCGGGACACAAGAGACCCAGTACTTC.

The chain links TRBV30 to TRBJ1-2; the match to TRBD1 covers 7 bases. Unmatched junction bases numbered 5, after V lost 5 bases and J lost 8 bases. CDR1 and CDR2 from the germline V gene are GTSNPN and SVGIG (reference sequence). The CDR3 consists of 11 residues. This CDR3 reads CAWADREGYTF. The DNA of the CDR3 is TGTGCCTGGGCCGACAGGGAGGGCTACACCTTC.

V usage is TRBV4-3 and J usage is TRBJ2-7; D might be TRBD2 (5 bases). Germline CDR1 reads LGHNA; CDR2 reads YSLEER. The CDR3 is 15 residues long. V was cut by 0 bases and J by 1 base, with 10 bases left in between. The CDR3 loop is CASSQDTDLSYEQYF. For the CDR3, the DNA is TGCGCCAGCAGCCAAGATACGGACTTATCCTACGAGCAGTACTTC.

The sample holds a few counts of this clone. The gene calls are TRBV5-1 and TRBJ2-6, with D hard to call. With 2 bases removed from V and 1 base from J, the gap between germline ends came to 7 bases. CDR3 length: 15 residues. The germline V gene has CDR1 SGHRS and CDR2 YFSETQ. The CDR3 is CASSFVESGANVLTF. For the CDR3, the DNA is TGCGCCAGCAGCTTTGTAGAATCTGGGGCCAACGTCCTGACTTTC.

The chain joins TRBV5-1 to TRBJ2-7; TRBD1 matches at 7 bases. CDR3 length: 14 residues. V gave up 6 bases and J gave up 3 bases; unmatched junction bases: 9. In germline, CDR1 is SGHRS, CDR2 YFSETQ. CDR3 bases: TGCGCCAGCACCCGGGACAGCCTTTACTACGAGCAGTACTTC. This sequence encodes CASTRDSLYYEQYF.

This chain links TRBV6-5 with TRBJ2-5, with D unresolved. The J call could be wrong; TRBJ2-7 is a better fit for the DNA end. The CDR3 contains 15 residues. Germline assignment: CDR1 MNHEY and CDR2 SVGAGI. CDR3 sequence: CASSRSDTLTYEQYF. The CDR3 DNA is TGTGCCAGCAGTCGCTCCGACACTCTTACCTACGAGCAGTACTTC.

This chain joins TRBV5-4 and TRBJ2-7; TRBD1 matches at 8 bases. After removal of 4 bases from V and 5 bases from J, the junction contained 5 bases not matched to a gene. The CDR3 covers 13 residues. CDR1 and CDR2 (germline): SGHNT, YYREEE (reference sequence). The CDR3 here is CASSTDRANEQYF. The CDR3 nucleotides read TGTGCCAGCAGCACGGACAGGGCTAACGAGCAGTACTTC.